These T cell receptor beta chains were read from a single sample in a study of CD8 T cells in Susac syndrome. TCRdb re-called the immunoSEQ multiplex PCR reads with MiXCR, one entry per CDR3 protein. The data show around 150,000 distinct CDR3 sequences, approximately 94% seen once. The sequenced sample consisted of CD4+ T cells from PBMCs. All receptors come from a human donor with multiple sclerosis. CDR3s include the opening cysteine and the closing phenylalanine or tryptophan. The order of the fields is V gene, J gene, clone size, D gene, CDR3 DNA, CDR3 protein. A D gene is named only where the DNA matches it firmly. Rows give clone size only sometimes, using once, few, many, or a class for an expanded clone.

V: TRBV3-1
J: TRBJ2-1
size: .
D: TRBD2
DNA: TGTGCCAGCAGCCCTCCCGGGACTAGCGGCAATGAGCAGTTCTTC
CDR3: CASSPPGTSGNEQFF

V: TRBV29-1
J: TRBJ2-7
size: .
D: TRBD1
DNA: TGCAGCGTCCTACAGGGGAACGAGCAGTACTTC
CDR3: CSVLQGNEQYF

V: TRBV25-1
J: TRBJ2-1
size: .
D: .
DNA: TGTGCCAGCAGTGAAAGAAGCGTAAGAACCTACAATGAGCAGTTCTTC
CDR3: CASSERSVRTYNEQFF

V: TRBV12-3/TRBV12-4
J: TRBJ2-1
size: .
D: .
DNA: TGTGCCAGCAGTCTACGTGTTAACGGTAATGAGCAGTTCTTC
CDR3: CASSLRVNGNEQFF

V: TRBV6-2/TRBV6-3
J: TRBJ1-5
size: .
D: TRBD1
DNA: TGTGCCAGCAGTTCCTTAACAGGGGGCGAAAATCAGCCCCAGCATTTT
CDR3: CASSSLTGGENQPQHF

V: TRBV6-6
J: TRBJ1-5
size: .
D: .
DNA: TGTGCCAGCAGTTACAAACAGGGCCTAAGAAATCAGCCCCAGCATTTT
CDR3: CASSYKQGLRNQPQHF

V: TRBV6-1
J: TRBJ2-7
size: .
D: TRBD2
DNA: TGTGCCAGCAACAAGGGGTGGGCTAGCGGGACTGAAGAGCAGTACTTC
CDR3: CASNKGWASGTEEQYF

V: TRBV6-1
J: TRBJ1-2
size: .
D: .
DNA: TGTGCCAGCAGTGAAGGGCCGACGGGCGGGGGCTACACCTTC
CDR3: CASSEGPTGGGYTF

V: TRBV6-6
J: TRBJ2-1
size: .
D: .
DNA: TGTGCCAGCAGAATGGGACGGAACTACAATGAGCAGTTCTTC
CDR3: CASRMGRNYNEQFF

V: TRBV4-1
J: TRBJ1-2
size: .
D: .
DNA: TGCGCCAGCAGCCAAGTGGGCCCAGTTAATAGTGGCTACACCTTC
CDR3: CASSQVGPVNSGYTF

V: TRBV20-1
J: TRBJ1-4
size: .
D: .
DNA: TGCAGTGCTAGAGATCCCAGAAACAGGGAGCGTTATGAAAAACTGTTTTTT
CDR3: CSARDPRNRERYEKLFF

V: TRBV5-1
J: TRBJ2-7
size: .
D: TRBD1
DNA: TGCGCCAGCAGGGATCGTCCGGGACAGACCTACGAGCAGTACTTC
CDR3: CASRDRPGQTYEQYF

V: TRBV30
J: TRBJ2-3
size: .
D: TRBD2
DNA: TGTGCCTGGAGTGTAGCGGGAGGTCGCACAGATACGCAGTATTTT
CDR3: CAWSVAGGRTDTQYF

V: TRBV6-5
J: TRBJ1-2
size: .
D: .
DNA: TGTGCCAGCAGTTACTCTAAATCTTTGGGCTATGGCTACACCTTC
CDR3: CASSYSKSLGYGYTF

V: TRBV29-1
J: TRBJ2-3
size: once
D: TRBD1
DNA: TGCAGCGCACCGGGACAGGGGTGGGATACGCAGTATTTT
CDR3: CSAPGQGWDTQYF

V: TRBV7-2
J: TRBJ1-1
size: once
D: .
DNA: TGTGCCAGCAGCTTAGCCAGGTCGGTTGAAGCTTTCTTT
CDR3: CASSLARSVEAFF

V: TRBV2
J: TRBJ2-7
size: .
D: .
DNA: TGTGCCAGCAGTGTTCAGTACGAGCAGTACTTC
CDR3: CASSVQYEQYF

V: TRBV5-6
J: TRBJ1-2
size: .
D: TRBD1
DNA: TGTGCCAGCAGCTTGCTCGGGACAGATGGCTACACCTTC
CDR3: CASSLLGTDGYTF

V: TRBV29-1
J: TRBJ1-5
size: .
D: TRBD1
DNA: TGCAGCGTTAAACAGGGGGCACAACAGCCCCAGCATTTT
CDR3: CSVKQGAQQPQHF

V: TRBV29-1
J: TRBJ2-1
size: once
D: .
DNA: TGCAGCGTTGTCGAGCGGAGCTCCTACAATGAGCAGTTCTTC
CDR3: CSVVERSSYNEQFF

V: TRBV28
J: TRBJ1-5
size: .
D: .
DNA: TGTGCCAGCAGTCGCGGCACTCAGCCCCAGCATTTT
CDR3: CASSRGTQPQHF

V: TRBV5-1
J: TRBJ2-7
size: .
D: TRBD1
DNA: TGCGCCAGCACCCTCGGGACAGGGGGGGACGAGCAGTACTTC
CDR3: CASTLGTGGDEQYF

V: TRBV24-1
J: TRBJ2-1
size: .
D: TRBD2
DNA: TGTGCCACCGGCGGGAGCTCCTACAATGAGCAGTTCTTC
CDR3: CATGGSSYNEQFF

V: TRBV30
J: TRBJ1-1
size: .
D: .
DNA: TGTGCCTGGAGTGTACCACATCTCCGCGAAGCTTTCTTT
CDR3: CAWSVPHLREAFF